The rows below give T cell receptor beta chains drawn from one sample of a study of T cell repertoires in cytomegalovirus infection. Their antigen targets remain unknown. TCRdb re-derived calls from the reads in MiXCR, one entry per CDR3 protein. There are approximately 990,000 distinct CDR3 sequences in the sample; 31% occur only once, and about 14% lies in the top ten. The starting material was cultured CD8+ T cells from PBMCs, obtained from culture after CMV antigen stimulation. The origin of the receptors is a human donor in good health (CMV status not recorded). Some clones in this sample may be carry-over from other donors' samples. The CDR3 runs from the conserved cysteine through the conserved F or W. Fields, in order: clone size, J gene, V gene, D gene, CDR3 DNA, CDR3 protein. The D gene is left open where the match is weak. Clone size is stated in some rows and not others, as once, few, many or a class when expanded.

>-|TRBJ1-1|TRBV6-5|-
TGTGCCAGCAGTTACTCTCCCAGGGTGGGAGACACTGAAGCTTTCTTT
CASSYSPRVGDTEAFF
>-|TRBJ1-1|TRBV13|TRBD1
TGTGCCAGCAGGGCCCAGGGGGAGACTGAAGCTTTCTTT
CASRAQGETEAFF
>few|TRBJ1-2|TRBV27|-
TGTGCCAGCAGTTTGGGGGATCGCGGGGGCTTGGATGGCTACACCTTC
CASSLGDRGGLDGYTF
>few|TRBJ2-2|TRBV19|-
TGTGCCAGTAGTATCGTCTGGACCGGGGAGCTGTTTTTT
CASSIVWTGELFF
>-|TRBJ1-1|TRBV28|-
TGTGCCAGCAGTCCCGGGGGTGGGGGGTTGGCTTTCTTT
CASSPGGGGLAFF
>-|TRBJ2-5|TRBV15|-
TGTGCCACCAGCAGAACCACAGGGATGGGCTTGAAGGACCAGTACTTC
CATSRTTGMGLKDQYF
>many|TRBJ2-2|TRBV7-2|TRBD2
TGTGCCAGCAGCTTAAAAGCGGGGGCCCCGAACACCGGGGAGCTGTTTTTT
CASSLKAGAPNTGELFF
>-|TRBJ2-5|TRBV10-3|-
TGTGCCACCTGGGACGTCGGTGGGGAGACCCAGTACTTC
CATWDVGGETQYF
>few|TRBJ2-1|TRBV19|-
TGTGCCAGTAGAAGGGGGGGCACAGATGAGCAGTTCTTC
CASRRGGTDEQFF
>few|TRBJ1-1|TRBV19|TRBD1
TGTGCCAGTAGTCGGATTAACAGGGGGCACGTAGTCACTGAAGCTTTCTTT
CASSRINRGHVVTEAFF
>-|TRBJ1-4|TRBV29-1|-
TGCAGCGTGGGATTAAACAGGGAACTGTTTTTT
CSVGLNRELFF
>once|TRBJ2-2|TRBV7-9|TRBD1
TGTGCCAGCAGCTCGGGGACAGATAACACCGGGGAGCTGTTTTTT
CASSSGTDNTGELFF
>few|TRBJ2-5|TRBV7-9|-
TGTGCCAGCAGTTCGAGGTTCTTGCTTGGTACAAAACTTCAAGAGACCCAGTACTTC
CASSSRFLLGTKLQETQYF
>once|TRBJ2-2|TRBV6-8|TRBD1
TGTGCCAGCAACTCAGGACAGGGCTTATGGACCGGGGAGCTGTTTTTT
CASNSGQGLWTGELFF
>few|TRBJ2-7|TRBV10-2|TRBD1
TGCGCCAGCACGGCTCATGCCCCAGGGGGCAGCTACGAGCAGTACTTC
CASTAHAPGGSYEQYF
>few|TRBJ1-1|TRBV7-6|TRBD1
TGTGCCAGCAGCGCCCGACAGGGAGGGGACACTGAAGCTTTCTTT
CASSARQGGDTEAFF
>-|TRBJ2-1|TRBV9|TRBD2
TGTGCCAGCAGCAACCCACTTAGCGGGGGGGCGGTGAATGAGCAGTTCTTC
CASSNPLSGGAVNEQFF
>few|TRBJ1-2|TRBV27|TRBD1
TGTGCCAGCAGTGCTCAGGGGGCGGACCTAGCTAACTATGGCTACACCTTC
CASSAQGADLANYGYTF
>many|TRBJ1-2|TRBV7-6|-
TGTGCCAGCAGCTTAGATAGGAGAGGCTACACCTTC
CASSLDRRGYTF
>many|TRBJ1-6|TRBV12-3/TRBV12-4|TRBD1
TGTGCCAGCAGTCCGGGGACAGCCTGGCCACTCCACTTT
CASSPGTAWPLHF
>-|TRBJ1-2|TRBV6-6|-
TGTGCCAGCAGTTACTTCGCTTTGGGCTACACCTTC
CASSYFALGYTF
>-|TRBJ1-1|TRBV6-6|-
TGTGCCAGCAGTGAGTTAGTGGGAACTCGGAACACTGAAGCTTTCTTT
CASSELVGTRNTEAFF
>-|TRBJ1-5|TRBV6-8|-
TGTGCCAGCAGCTCAGATGGGACGGGCGATCAGCCCCAGCATTTT
CASSSDGTGDQPQHF
>-|TRBJ1-1|TRBV11-2|-
TGTGCCAGCAACAACGTTGGCTGGGGACGGAGTGAAGCTTTCTTT
CASNNVGWGRSEAFF
>-|TRBJ1-6|TRBV6-5|-
TGTGCCAGCAGTTACTCACGGGGGCCCTCCTATAATTCACCCCTCCACTTT
CASSYSRGPSYNSPLHF
>-|TRBJ2-1|TRBV15|-
TGTGCCACCAGCCTGACAGACTCCTACAATGAGCAGTTCTTC
CATSLTDSYNEQFF
>many|TRBJ2-2|TRBV7-2|TRBD1
TGTGCCAGCAGCTTGGACAGGGCCGCGAACACCGGGGAGCTGTTTTTT
CASSLDRAANTGELFF
>few|TRBJ2-1|TRBV10-3|TRBD2
TGTGCCATCAGTGAAGCGCGGGGGGGCTCCTACAATGAGCAGTTCTTC
CAISEARGGSYNEQFF
>-|TRBJ1-2|TRBV29-1|TRBD1
TGCAGCGCCGAAGACAGGGGCATGGGTCTCTATGGCTACACCTTC
CSAEDRGMGLYGYTF
>once|TRBJ2-4|TRBV4-3|-
TGCGCCAGCAGCCAAGATAGTCCGACCAAAAACATTCAGTACTTC
CASSQDSPTKNIQYF
>-|TRBJ1-2|TRBV6-5|-
TGTGCCAGCGGGATAGGAGGGTCCTATGGCTACACCTTC
CASGIGGSYGYTF
>-|TRBJ1-2|TRBV25-1|-
TGTGCCAGCAGTGAATGGACCGGGACGAAGGGTGGGGGCTACACCTTC
CASSEWTGTKGGGYTF
>-|TRBJ2-1|TRBV5-6|TRBD2
TGTGCCAGCAGCTTTGAAGCGGGGGGGAGGAATGAGCAGTTCTTC
CASSFEAGGRNEQFF
>once|TRBJ1-1|TRBV6-1|-
TGTGCCAGCAGTGAATCGAGGATCCCAGGGACGATGAACACTGAAGCTTTCTTT
CASSESRIPGTMNTEAFF
>few|TRBJ1-2|TRBV6-2/TRBV6-3|-
TGTGCCAGCAGCCCGACGGAAACGGCCCTGGAGATTGGCTACACCTTC
CASSPTETALEIGYTF
>-|TRBJ1-1|TRBV28|-
TGTGCCAGCGTCTATTCCGGGAACACTGAAGCTTTCTTT
CASVYSGNTEAFF
>-|TRBJ1-5|TRBV19|-
TGTGCCAGTAGTATCTCTACCCATCAGCCCCAGCATTTT
CASSISTHQPQHF
>-|TRBJ1-3|TRBV7-7|-
TGTGCTAGCAGCCAGGACGTGGGCACGGGAAACACCATATATTTT
CASSQDVGTGNTIYF
>few|TRBJ2-2|TRBV7-2|-
TGTGCCAGCAGCTCAAGGACAGTTAACACCGGGGAGCTGTTTTTT
CASSSRTVNTGELFF
>few|TRBJ2-1|TRBV19|TRBD2
TGTGCCAGTATCCCCACTAGCGGGGGGGCCTACAATGAGCAGTTCTTC
CASIPTSGGAYNEQFF
>once|TRBJ2-1|TRBV5-6|-
TGTGCCAGCACCTCGAAGGTACAGGGCGGCAATGAGCAGTTCTTC
CASTSKVQGGNEQFF
>-|TRBJ1-4|TRBV19|-
TGTGCCAGTAAGTCCCGACAGGCGAAGGAAAAACTGTTTTTT
CASKSRQAKEKLFF
>-|TRBJ2-5|TRBV27|-
TGTGCCAGCAGTTTTTTCCCCTCTAAAGAGACCCAGTACTTC
CASSFFPSKETQYF
>-|TRBJ2-5|TRBV6-5|-
TGTGCCAGCAGTTACTCCGGGGCCAGGCCCCAAGAGACCCAGTACTTC
CASSYSGARPQETQYF
>few|TRBJ2-5|TRBV6-6|-
TGTGCCAGCAGAATGGAGACCCAGTACTTC
CASRMETQYF
>-|TRBJ2-3|TRBV4-1|-
TGCGCCAGCAGCCAAGACGGAGGGCTCACAGATACGCAGTATTTT
CASSQDGGLTDTQYF
>-|TRBJ2-1|TRBV7-9|TRBD1
TGTGCCAGCAGCTACCGGACAGGGGCGATTGAGCAGTTCTTC
CASSYRTGAIEQFF
>many|TRBJ2-1|TRBV6-5|-
TGTGCCAGCAGTTTCCTTTTCGGGACAAACTACAATGAGCAGTTCTTC
CASSFLFGTNYNEQFF
>few|TRBJ2-4|TRBV6-5|TRBD2
TGTGCCAGCAGCGGGCGGGGGAACAAAAACATTCAGTACTTC
CASSGRGNKNIQYF
>-|TRBJ1-2|TRBV4-3|-
TGCGCCAGCAGCCAGACGGGCCAGCCTTTTTATGGCTACACCTTC
CASSQTGQPFYGYTF